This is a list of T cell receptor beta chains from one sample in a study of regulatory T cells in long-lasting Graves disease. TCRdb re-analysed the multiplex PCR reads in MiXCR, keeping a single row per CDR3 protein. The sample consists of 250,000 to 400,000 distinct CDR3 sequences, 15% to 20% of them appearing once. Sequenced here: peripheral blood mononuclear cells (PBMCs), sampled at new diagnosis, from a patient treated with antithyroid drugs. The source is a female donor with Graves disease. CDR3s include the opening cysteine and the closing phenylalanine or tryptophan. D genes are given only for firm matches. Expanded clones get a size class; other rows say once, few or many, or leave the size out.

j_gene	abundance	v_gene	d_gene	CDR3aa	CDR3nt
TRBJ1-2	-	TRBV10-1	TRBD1	CASSETGARGYTF	TGCGCCAGCAGTGAGACAGGGGCCCGTGGCTACACCTTC
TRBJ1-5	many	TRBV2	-	CASSEEGVANQPQHF	TGTGCCAGCAGTGAGGAGGGGGTTGCGAATCAGCCCCAGCATTTT
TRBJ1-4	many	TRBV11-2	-	CASSSEPGRKKSNEKLFF	TGTGCCAGCAGCTCAGAACCGGGCCGCAAAAAAAGTAATGAAAAACTGTTTTTT
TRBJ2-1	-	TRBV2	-	CASIWRESSYNEQFF	TGTGCCAGCATTTGGAGGGAGAGCTCCTACAATGAGCAGTTCTTC
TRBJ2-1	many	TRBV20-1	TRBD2	CSAVDLEGLAGTEQFF	TGCAGTGCTGTGGATTTGGAGGGACTAGCGGGAACGGAGCAGTTCTTC
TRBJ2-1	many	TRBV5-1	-	CASQQLEGGGEQFF	TGCGCCAGCCAACAGCTAGAGGGCGGAGGTGAGCAGTTCTTC
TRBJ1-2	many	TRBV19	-	CASSILSGTDGYTF	TGTGCCAGTAGTATACTCTCCGGGACGGATGGCTACACCTTC
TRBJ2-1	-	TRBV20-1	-	CSARKGELYNEQFF	TGCAGTGCCCGAAAGGGGGAGCTCTACAATGAGCAGTTCTTC
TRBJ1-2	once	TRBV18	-	CASSPRRAAGPVISDGYTF	TGTGCCAGCTCACCACGCAGGGCGGCCGGCCCAGTTATATCTGATGGCTACACCTTC
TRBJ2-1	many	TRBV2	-	CASWVGGNEQFF	TGTGCCAGCTGGGTGGGCGGCAATGAGCAGTTCTTC
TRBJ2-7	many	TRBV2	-	CASSAYPILNEQYF	TGTGCCAGCAGTGCATACCCCATCCTGAACGAGCAGTACTTC
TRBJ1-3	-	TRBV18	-	CASSPGQTRSGNTIYF	TGTGCCAGCTCCCCAGGACAGACCCGCTCTGGAAACACCATATATTTT
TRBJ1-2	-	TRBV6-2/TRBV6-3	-	CASWDTAYGYTF	TGTGCCAGCTGGGACACCGCCTATGGCTACACCTTC
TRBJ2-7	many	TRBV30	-	CAWSALGVEQYF	TGTGCCTGGAGCGCCCTTGGGGTCGAGCAGTACTTC
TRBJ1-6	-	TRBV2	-	CASSESSPLHF	TGTGCCAGCAGTGAGAGTTCACCCCTCCACTTT
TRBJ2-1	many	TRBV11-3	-	CASSLGVRERATNEQFF	TGTGCCAGCAGCTTAGGTGTCCGGGAAAGGGCCACGAATGAGCAGTTCTTC
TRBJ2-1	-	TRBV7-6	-	CASSLDSGLSNEQFF	TGTGCCAGCAGCTTAGACAGCGGGCTTTCCAATGAGCAGTTCTTC
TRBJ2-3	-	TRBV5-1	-	CASKQRWGPDTQYF	TGCGCCAGCAAACAGCGATGGGGCCCAGATACGCAGTATTTT
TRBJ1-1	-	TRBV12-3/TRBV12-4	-	CASTQKWRTEAFF	TGTGCCAGCACCCAAAAGTGGAGGACTGAAGCTTTCTTT
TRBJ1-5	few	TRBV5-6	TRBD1	CASSSTGRGQPQHF	TGTGCCAGCAGCTCGACAGGGCGGGGACAGCCCCAGCATTTT
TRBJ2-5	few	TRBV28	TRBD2	CASSPGTRKTQYF	TGTGCCAGCAGTCCCGGGACTAGGAAGACCCAGTACTTC
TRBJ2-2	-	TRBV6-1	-	CASKTGTNTGELFF	TGTGCCAGTAAGACCGGGACAAACACCGGGGAGCTGTTTTTT
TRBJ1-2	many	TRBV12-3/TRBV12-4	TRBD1	CASSLGQGGGYTF	TGTGCCAGCAGCCTGGGACAGGGGGGAGGCTACACCTTC
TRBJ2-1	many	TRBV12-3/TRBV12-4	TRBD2	CASSLSVGAGDEQFF	TGTGCCAGCAGTTTAAGCGTTGGAGCGGGAGATGAGCAGTTCTTC
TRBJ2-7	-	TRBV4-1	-	CASSQGFFGGYEQYF	TGCGCCAGCAGCCAAGGCTTTTTTGGTGGCTACGAGCAGTACTTC
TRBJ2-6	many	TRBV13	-	CASSPHQGYGANVLTF	TGTGCCAGCAGCCCCCACCAGGGGTACGGGGCCAACGTCCTGACTTTC
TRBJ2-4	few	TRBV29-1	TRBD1	CSVVRQGKAKNIQYF	TGCAGCGTTGTGAGACAGGGGAAGGCTAAAAACATTCAGTACTTC
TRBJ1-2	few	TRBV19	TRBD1	CASYDRDRDNYGYTF	TGTGCCAGTTATGACAGAGACAGGGATAACTATGGCTACACCTTC
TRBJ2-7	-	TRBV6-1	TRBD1	CAISGGTGGYEQYF	TGTGCCATCAGCGGGGGGACAGGGGGCTACGAGCAGTACTTC
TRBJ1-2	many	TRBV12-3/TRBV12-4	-	CASSSSTGEGYTF	-
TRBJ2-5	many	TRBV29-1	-	CSVEKSAQETQYF	TGCAGCGTTGAAAAGTCGGCACAAGAGACCCAGTACTTC
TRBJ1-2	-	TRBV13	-	CASSHWTETNYGYTF	TGTGCCAGCAGCCACTGGACAGAAACTAACTATGGCTACACCTTC